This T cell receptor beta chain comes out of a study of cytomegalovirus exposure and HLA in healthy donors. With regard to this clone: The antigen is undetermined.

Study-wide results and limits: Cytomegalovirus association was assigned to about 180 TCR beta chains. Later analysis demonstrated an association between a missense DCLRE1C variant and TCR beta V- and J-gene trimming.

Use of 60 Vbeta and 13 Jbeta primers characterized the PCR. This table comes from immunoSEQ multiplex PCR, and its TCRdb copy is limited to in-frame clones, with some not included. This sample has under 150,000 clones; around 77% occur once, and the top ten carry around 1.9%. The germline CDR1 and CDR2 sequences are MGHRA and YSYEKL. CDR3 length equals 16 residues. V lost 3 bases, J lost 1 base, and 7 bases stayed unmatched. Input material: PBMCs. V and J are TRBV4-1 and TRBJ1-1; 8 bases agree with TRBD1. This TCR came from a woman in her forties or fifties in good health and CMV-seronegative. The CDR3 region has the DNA TGCGCCAGCAGCCATGGTCCAGGGGGCGCGAACACTGAAGCTTTCTTT. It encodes CASSHGPGGANTEAFF.